This entry lists 5 T cell receptor beta chains sequenced from one sample in a study of CD8+ T cells in alopecia areata. Extracted RNA was reverse transcribed, and the resulting cDNA served as sequencing template. Libraries were prepared by immunoSEQ multiplex PCR; TCRdb keeps only in-frame clonotypes and omits some of them. The table shows hundreds of thousands of clones, with 50% to 60% occurring only once. Sequenced here: CD4+ T cells sorted from blood, sampled at week 0. Receptor source: a human donor with alopecia areata.

The chain couples TRBV6-5 to TRBJ2-3; perhaps TRBD1 as D (5 bases). There are 13 residues in the CDR3. Per the germline V gene, CDR1 is MNHEY and CDR2 is SVGAGI. V lost 5 bases and J 2 bases, leaving 8 bases between the germline ends. The CDR3 sequence: CASSQGFTDTQYF. CDR3 bases: TGTGCCAGCAGTCAGGGATTCACAGATACGCAGTATTTT.

Remarks on this clone: This same CDR3 is encoded by further DNA sequences in the sample. The rearrangement uses TRBV30 and TRBJ1-1, with D uncertain. Germline-derived CDR1 and CDR2 are GTSNPN and SVGIG (reference sequence). V lost 3 bases and J 2 bases, leaving 7 bases between the germline ends. The CDR3 runs to 12 residues. CDR3 in amino acids: CAWSGVNTEAFF. CDR3 DNA sequence: TGTGCCTGGAGCGGGGTAAACACTGAAGCTTTCTTT.

The chain employs TRBV29-1 and TRBJ1-1, with 8 positions matching TRBD1. J gave up 0 bases and V 5 bases, and 8 bases lay outside the gene matches. The germline V gene has CDR1 SQVTM and CDR2 ANQGSEA. The CDR3 loop spans 15 amino acids. Here the CDR3 DNA reads TGCAGCGTTTCGAACAGGGGGGGTTTGAACACTGAAGCTTTCTTT. Translating gives CSVSNRGGLNTEAFF.

The gene calls are TRBV10-2 and TRBJ2-3; no reliable D call. V lost 4 bases, J lost 5 bases, and 10 bases lay in between. Germline CDR1 and CDR2: WSHSY and SAAADI. CDR3 length equals 13 residues. CDR3 region: CASSVAPGDTQYF. The DNA of the CDR3 is TGCGCCAGCAGTGTCGCGCCGGGAGATACGCAGTATTTT.

This clone was picked up one time. Other DNA sequences in the same sample also yield this CDR3. The chain combines TRBV20-1 with TRBJ2-1; D is ambiguous. Trimming removed 3 bases at V and 10 bases at J, with 10 bases between. The CDR3 is 11 residues long. Germline CDR1 and CDR2: DFQATT and SNEGSKA (reference sequence). In DNA, the CDR3 is TGCAGTGCTAGTAAATTGAGCGAGCAGTTCTTC. Residues: CSASKLSEQFF.